This T cell receptor beta chain was recovered during a study of T cell responses to AZD1222 COVID-19 vaccine. Findings and caveats of the study: Only 5 or 6 AZD1222 recipients tested seropositive at baseline.

About this clone itself: Its antigen is currently unknown.

This CDR3 is built from 15 residues. Germline-derived CDR1 and CDR2 are LNHDA and SQIVND (reference sequence). The V and J ends lost 3 bases and 0 bases respectively, with 11 bases between them. The assay was immunoSEQ multiplex PCR, and TCRdb's table has in-frame clones only and misses some. The data contain 100,000 to 150,000 clones, around nine tenths of them seen just once; the ten biggest clones take up around 5.6%. This TCR was recovered from an adult in good health. The rearrangement joins TRBV19 to TRBJ2-5; D ambiguous. Source: peripheral blood, taken on day 0 of AZD1222 vaccination. CDR3 in DNA: TGTGCCAGTAGTATTAGAATAGCCGACCAAGAGACCCAGTACTTC. Translated: CASSIRIADQETQYF.